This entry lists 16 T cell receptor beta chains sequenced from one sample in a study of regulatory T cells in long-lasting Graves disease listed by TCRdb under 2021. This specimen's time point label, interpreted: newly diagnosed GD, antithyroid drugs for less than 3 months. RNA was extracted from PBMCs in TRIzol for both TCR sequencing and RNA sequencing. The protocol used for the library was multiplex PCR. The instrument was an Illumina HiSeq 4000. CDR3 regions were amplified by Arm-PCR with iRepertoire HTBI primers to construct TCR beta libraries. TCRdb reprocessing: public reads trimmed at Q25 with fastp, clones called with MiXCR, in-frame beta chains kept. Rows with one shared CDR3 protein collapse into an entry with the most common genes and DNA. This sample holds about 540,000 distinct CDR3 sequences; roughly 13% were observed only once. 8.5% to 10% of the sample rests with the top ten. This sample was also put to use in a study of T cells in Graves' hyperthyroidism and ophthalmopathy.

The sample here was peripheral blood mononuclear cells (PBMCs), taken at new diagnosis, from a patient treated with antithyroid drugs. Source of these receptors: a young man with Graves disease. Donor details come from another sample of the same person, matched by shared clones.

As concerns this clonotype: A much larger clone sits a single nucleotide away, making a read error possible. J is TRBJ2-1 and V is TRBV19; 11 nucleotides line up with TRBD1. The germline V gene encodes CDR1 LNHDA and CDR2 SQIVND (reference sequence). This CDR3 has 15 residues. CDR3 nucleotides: TGTACCAGTAGTATTGCTGGACAGGGGGCTGATGAGCAGTTCTTC. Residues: CTSSIAGQGADEQFF.

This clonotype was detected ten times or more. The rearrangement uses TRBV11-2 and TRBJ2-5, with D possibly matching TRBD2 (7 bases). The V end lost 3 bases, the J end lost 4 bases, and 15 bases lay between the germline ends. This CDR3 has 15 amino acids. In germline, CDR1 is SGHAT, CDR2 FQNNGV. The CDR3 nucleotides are TGTGCCAGCAGCTTGCGGGGGCAACAAATAGAGACCCAGTACTTC. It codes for CASSLRGQQIETQYF.

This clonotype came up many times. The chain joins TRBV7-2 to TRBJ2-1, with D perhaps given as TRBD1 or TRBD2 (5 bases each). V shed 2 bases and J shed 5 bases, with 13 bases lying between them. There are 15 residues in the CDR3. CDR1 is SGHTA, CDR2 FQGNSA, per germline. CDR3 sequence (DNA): TGTGCCAGCAGCTTAACGATCTGGGGGAACAATGAGCAGTTCTTC. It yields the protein CASSLTIWGNNEQFF.

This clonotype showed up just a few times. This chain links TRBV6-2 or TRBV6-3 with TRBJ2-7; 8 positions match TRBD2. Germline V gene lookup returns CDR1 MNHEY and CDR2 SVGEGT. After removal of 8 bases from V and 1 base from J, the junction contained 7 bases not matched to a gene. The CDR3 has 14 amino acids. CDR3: CASGSLAGSYEQYF. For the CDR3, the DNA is TGTGCCAGCGGTTCCTTAGCGGGATCCTACGAGCAGTACTTC.

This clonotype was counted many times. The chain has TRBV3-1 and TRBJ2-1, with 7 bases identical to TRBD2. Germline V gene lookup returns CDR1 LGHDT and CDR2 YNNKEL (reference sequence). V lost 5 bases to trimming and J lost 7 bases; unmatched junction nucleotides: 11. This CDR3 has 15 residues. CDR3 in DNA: TGTGCCAGCAGCGAGCGGGGAACTCCGGCAAATGAGCAGTTCTTC. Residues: CASSERGTPANEQFF.

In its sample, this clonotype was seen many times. CDR3 bases: TGTGCCACCAGCAGAGATTCCGGGGGCCAGAGAGGCTACACCTTC. Translating it yields CATSRDSGGQRGYTF. This chain joins TRBV15 and TRBJ1-2; the D gene is possibly TRBD1 (6 bases). The CDR3 has 15 residues. Germline lookup yields CDR1 LNHNV and CDR2 YYDKDF (reference sequence). V was shortened by 0 bases and J by 8 bases, with 16 bases between the two germline ends.

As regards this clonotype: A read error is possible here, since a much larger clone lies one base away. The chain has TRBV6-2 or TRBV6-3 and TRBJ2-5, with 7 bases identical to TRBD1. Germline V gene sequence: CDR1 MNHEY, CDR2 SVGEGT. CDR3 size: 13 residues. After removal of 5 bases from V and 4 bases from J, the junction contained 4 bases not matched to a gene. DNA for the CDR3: TGTGCCAGCAGTAAGGGACAGAGAGAGACCCAGTACTTC. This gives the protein CASSKGQRETQYF.

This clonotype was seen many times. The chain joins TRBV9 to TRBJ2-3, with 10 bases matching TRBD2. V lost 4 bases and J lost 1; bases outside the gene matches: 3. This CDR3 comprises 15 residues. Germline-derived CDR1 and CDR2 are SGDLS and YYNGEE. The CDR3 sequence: CASSTTSGGTDTQYF. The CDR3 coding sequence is TGTGCCAGCAGCACAACTAGCGGGGGCACAGATACGCAGTATTTT.

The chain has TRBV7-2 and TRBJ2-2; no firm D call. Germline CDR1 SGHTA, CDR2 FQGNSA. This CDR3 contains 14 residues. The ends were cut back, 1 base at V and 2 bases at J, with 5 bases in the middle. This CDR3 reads CASSLDVNTGELFF. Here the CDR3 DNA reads TGTGCCAGCAGCTTAGATGTTAACACCGGGGAGCTGTTTTTT. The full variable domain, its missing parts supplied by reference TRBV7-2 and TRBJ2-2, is GAGVSQSPSNKVTEKGKDVELRCDPISGHTALYWYRQSLGQGLEFLIYFQGNSAPDKSGLPSDRFSAERTGGSVSTLTIQRTQQEDSAVYLCASSLDVNTGELFFGEGSRLTVL.

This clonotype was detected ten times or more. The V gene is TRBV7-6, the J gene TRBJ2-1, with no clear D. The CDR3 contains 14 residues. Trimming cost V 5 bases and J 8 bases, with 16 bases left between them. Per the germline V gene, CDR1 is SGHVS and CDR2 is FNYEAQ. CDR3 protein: CASSRAGHGDEQFF. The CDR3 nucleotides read TGTGCCAGCAGCCGGGCAGGCCACGGCGATGAGCAGTTCTTC. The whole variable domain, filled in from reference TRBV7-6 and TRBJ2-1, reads GAGVSQSPRYKVTKRGQDVALRCDPISGHVSLYWYRQALGQGPEFLTYFNYEAQQDKSGLPNDRFSAERPEGSISTLTIQRTEQRDSAMYRCASSRAGHGDEQFFGPGTRLTVL.

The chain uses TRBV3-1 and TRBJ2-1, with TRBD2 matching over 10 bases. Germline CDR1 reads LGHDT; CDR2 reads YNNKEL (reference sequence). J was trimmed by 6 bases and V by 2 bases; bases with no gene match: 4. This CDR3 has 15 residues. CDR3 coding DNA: TGTGCCAGCAGCCAAAGCGGGAGGGGACGCAATGAGCAGTTCTTC. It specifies CASSQSGRGRNEQFF.

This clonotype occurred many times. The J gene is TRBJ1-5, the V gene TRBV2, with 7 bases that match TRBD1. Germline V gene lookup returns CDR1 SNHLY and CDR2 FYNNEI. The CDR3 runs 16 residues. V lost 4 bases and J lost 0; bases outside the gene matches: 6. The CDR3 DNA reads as TGTGCCAGCAGTGTTGAGGGGGCGGGTAGCAATCAGCCCCAGCATTTT. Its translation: CASSVEGAGSNQPQHF. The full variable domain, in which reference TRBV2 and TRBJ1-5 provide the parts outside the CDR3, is EPEVTQTPSHQVTQMGQEVILRCVPISNHLYFYWYRQILGQKVEFLVSFYNNEISEKSEIFDDQFSVERPDGSNFTLKIRSTKLEDSAMYFCASSVEGAGSNQPQHFGDGTRLSIL.

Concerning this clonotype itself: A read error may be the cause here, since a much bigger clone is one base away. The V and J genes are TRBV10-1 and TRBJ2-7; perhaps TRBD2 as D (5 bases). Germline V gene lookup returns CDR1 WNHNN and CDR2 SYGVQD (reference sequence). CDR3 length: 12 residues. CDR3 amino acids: CTSSERQNEQYF. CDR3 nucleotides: TGCACCAGCAGTGAGCGGCAGAACGAGCAGTACTTC.

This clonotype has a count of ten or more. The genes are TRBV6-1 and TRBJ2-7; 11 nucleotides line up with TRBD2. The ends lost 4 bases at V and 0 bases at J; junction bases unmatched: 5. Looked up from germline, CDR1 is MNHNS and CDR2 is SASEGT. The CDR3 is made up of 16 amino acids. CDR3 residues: CASSGWTSGLSYEQYF. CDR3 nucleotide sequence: TGTGCCAGCAGTGGGTGGACTAGCGGGCTCTCCTACGAGCAGTACTTC.

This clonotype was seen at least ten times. The CDR3 protein is CASSETRRSYNEQFF. The CDR3, as DNA: TGTGCCAGCAGTGAAACCCGGCGGTCCTACAATGAGCAGTTCTTC. This chain connects TRBV2 to TRBJ2-1; D remains unclear. Trimming stripped 2 bases from V and 1 base from J, with 9 bases between. The CDR3 consists of 15 residues. CDR1 is SNHLY, CDR2 FYNNEI, per germline.

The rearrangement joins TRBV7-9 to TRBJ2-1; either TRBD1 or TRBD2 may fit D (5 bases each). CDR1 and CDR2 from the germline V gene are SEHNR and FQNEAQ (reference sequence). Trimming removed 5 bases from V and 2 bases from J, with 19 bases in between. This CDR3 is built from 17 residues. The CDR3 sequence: CASSGHGRGPPYNEQFF. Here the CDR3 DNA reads TGTGCCAGCAGCGGACACGGTCGGGGACCCCCCTACAATGAGCAGTTCTTC.